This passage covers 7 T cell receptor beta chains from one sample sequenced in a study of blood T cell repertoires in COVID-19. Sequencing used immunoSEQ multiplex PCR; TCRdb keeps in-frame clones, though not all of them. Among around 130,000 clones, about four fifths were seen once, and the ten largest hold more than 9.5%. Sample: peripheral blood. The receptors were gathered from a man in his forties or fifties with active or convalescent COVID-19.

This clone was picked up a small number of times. As DNA, the CDR3 is TGTGCCAGCAGATTGGGGCAGGGAGGTTCACCCCTCCACTTT. This encodes CASRLGQGGSPLHF. The gene calls are TRBV7-2 and TRBJ1-6, with D possibly being TRBD1 (5 bases). The germline V gene encodes CDR1 SGHTA and CDR2 FQGNSA. Trimming cost V 6 bases and J 9 bases, with 15 bases left between them. This CDR3 region has 14 residues.

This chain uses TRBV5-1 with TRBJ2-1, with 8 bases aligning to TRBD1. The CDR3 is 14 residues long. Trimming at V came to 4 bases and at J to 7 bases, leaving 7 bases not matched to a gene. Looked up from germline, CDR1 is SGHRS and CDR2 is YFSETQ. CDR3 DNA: TGCGCCAGCAGCCCGCCCGACAGGGGTAATGAGCAGTTCTTC. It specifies CASSPPDRGNEQFF.

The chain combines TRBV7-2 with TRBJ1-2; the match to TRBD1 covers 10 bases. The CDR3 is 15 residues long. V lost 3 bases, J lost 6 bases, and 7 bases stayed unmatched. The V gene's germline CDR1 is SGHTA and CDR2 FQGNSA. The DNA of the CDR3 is TGTGCCAGCAGCTTCGACGGGACAGGGGCAAATGGCTACACCTTC. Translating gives CASSFDGTGANGYTF.

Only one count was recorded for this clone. In nucleotides, the CDR3 is TGTGCCAGCAGCTCCCCGGGACAGGGATTCGGACAGCCCCAGCATTTT. Translating it yields CASSSPGQGFGQPQHF. The V gene is TRBV7-2, the J gene TRBJ1-5; 9 bases are shared with TRBD1. Germline V gene data show CDR1 as SGHTA and CDR2 as FQGNSA. The junction had 11 bases not matched to a gene; V was cut back by 4 bases and J by 7 bases. The CDR3 has 16 amino acids.

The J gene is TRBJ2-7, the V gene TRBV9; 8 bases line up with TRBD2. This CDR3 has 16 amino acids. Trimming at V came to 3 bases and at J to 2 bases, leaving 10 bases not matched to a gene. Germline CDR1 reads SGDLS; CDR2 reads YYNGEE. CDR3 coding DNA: TGTGCCAGCAGCGCCCAAGCCGGGACTAGTACCTACGAGCAGTACTTC. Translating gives CASSAQAGTSTYEQYF.

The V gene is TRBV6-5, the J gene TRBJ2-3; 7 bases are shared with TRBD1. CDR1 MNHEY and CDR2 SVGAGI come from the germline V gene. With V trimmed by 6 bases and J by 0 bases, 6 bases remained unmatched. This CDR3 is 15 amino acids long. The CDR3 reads CASRRGQPSTDTQYF. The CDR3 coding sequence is TGTGCCAGCAGACGGGGACAGCCTAGCACAGATACGCAGTATTTT.

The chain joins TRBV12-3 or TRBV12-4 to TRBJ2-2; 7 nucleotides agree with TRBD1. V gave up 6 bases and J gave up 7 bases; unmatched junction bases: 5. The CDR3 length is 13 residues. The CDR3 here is CASRQGLGGELFF. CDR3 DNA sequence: TGTGCCAGCAGACAGGGGTTGGGCGGGGAGCTGTTTTTT.